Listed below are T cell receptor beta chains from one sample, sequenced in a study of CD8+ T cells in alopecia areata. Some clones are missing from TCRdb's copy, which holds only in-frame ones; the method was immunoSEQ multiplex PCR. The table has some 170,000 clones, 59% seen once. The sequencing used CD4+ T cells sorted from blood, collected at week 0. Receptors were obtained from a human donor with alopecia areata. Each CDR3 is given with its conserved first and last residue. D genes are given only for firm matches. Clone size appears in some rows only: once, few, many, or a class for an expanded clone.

CATSRAGDHPNYGYTF | TGTGCCACCAGCAGAGCCGGGGACCACCCTAACTATGGCTACACCTTC | NA | TRBV15 | few | TRBJ1-2
CASSYSPDYGYTF | TGTGCCAGCAGTTACTCTCCGGACTATGGCTACACCTTC | NA | TRBV6-5 | NA | TRBJ1-2
CSVAGRAAYEQYF | TGCAGCGTTGCGGGCAGGGCAGCCTACGAGCAGTACTTC | NA | TRBV29-1 | NA | TRBJ2-7
CASSPSLGRETQYF | TGTGCCAGCAGTCCCTCGTTAGGGAGGGAGACCCAGTACTTC | NA | TRBV27 | NA | TRBJ2-5
CSAQGGATEAFF | TGCAGCGCTCAGGGGGGGGCGACTGAAGCTTTCTTT | TRBD1 | TRBV29-1 | few | TRBJ1-1
CASSPRTGELFF | TGTGCCAGCAGCCCGAGGACCGGGGAGCTGTTTTTT | NA | TRBV7-3 | NA | TRBJ2-2
CASSLGGLGSPLHF | TGTGCCAGCAGCTTAGGGGGACTGGGTTCACCCCTCCACTTT | NA | TRBV11-2 | NA | TRBJ1-6
CASSLARRSGELFF | TGTGCCAGCAGCTTAGCTAGACGGTCCGGGGAGCTGTTTTTT | NA | TRBV7-2 | few | TRBJ2-2
CASSRFGTGAIGNTIYF | TGTGCCAGCAGCCGATTCGGGACAGGGGCTATAGGAAACACCATATATTTT | TRBD1 | TRBV14 | few | TRBJ1-3
CASSALGRGRDNIQYF | TGTGCCAGCAGCGCCCTGGGCAGGGGGCGTGATAACATTCAGTACTTC | TRBD1 | TRBV7-2 | NA | TRBJ2-4
CASSPNLHRETQYF | TGTGCCAGCAGCCCTAACCTACATCGGGAGACCCAGTACTTC | NA | TRBV7-8 | NA | TRBJ2-5
CSLGGQTTYNEQFF | TGTTCCTTAGGGGGACAAACTACCTACAATGAGCAGTTCTTC | NA | TRBV30 | NA | TRBJ2-1
CASSLTSGEETQYF | TGTGCCAGCAGCTTGACTAGCGGGGAAGAGACCCAGTACTTC | TRBD2 | TRBV4-2 | NA | TRBJ2-5
CSVVLDSYEQYF | TGCAGCGTTGTTTTAGACTCCTACGAGCAGTACTTC | NA | TRBV29-1 | NA | TRBJ2-7
CAISDRAGNTGELFF | TGTGCCATCAGTGACCGGGCGGGGAACACCGGGGAGCTGTTTTTT | NA | TRBV10-3 | NA | TRBJ2-2
CASSYSNGGTYEQYF | TGTGCCAGCAGTTACTCGAATGGGGGCACCTACGAGCAGTACTTC | NA | TRBV6-6 | NA | TRBJ2-7
CASRGGLNTEAFF | TGTGCCAGCCGGGGAGGGCTGAACACTGAAGCTTTCTTT | NA | TRBV6-1 | few | TRBJ1-1
CASQRGSDEKLFF | TGTGCCAGCCAGCGGGGGTCGGATGAAAAACTGTTTTTT | NA | TRBV18 | few | TRBJ1-4
CASSLARKAFF | TGTGCCAGCAGCTTGGCCAGGAAAGCTTTCTTT | NA | TRBV11-2 | NA | TRBJ1-1
CASSRQGVETQYF | TGTGCCAGCAGCCGCCAGGGGGTGGAGACCCAGTACTTC | TRBD1 | TRBV2 | few | TRBJ2-5
CASSTGRSNQPQHF | TGTGCCAGCAGCACGGGCAGGAGCAATCAGCCCCAGCATTTT | NA | TRBV6-5 | NA | TRBJ1-5
CASSLEGVNQPQHF | TGTGCCAGCAGTTTAGAAGGGGTCAATCAGCCCCAGCATTTT | NA | TRBV27 | NA | TRBJ1-5
CACDLHTGYLSPLHF | TGTGCCTGCGACCTACACACAGGGTATCTTTCACCCCTCCACTTT | NA | TRBV30 | NA | TRBJ1-6
CAWRTDRGLGSPLHF | TGTGCCTGGAGGACTGACAGGGGGCTTGGGTCACCCCTCCACTTT | TRBD1 | TRBV30 | NA | TRBJ1-6
CASSLPRGDTDTQYF | TGCGCCAGCAGCCTTCCGCGGGGGGACACAGATACGCAGTATTTT | TRBD2 | TRBV5-1 | NA | TRBJ2-3
CASSQVHRVETQYF | TGTGCCAGCAGCCAAGTTCACAGGGTTGAGACCCAGTACTTC | NA | TRBV28 | NA | TRBJ2-5
CASSLAPGASGGASYEQYF | TGCGCCAGCAGCTTGGCCCCGGGGGCTAGCGGGGGGGCATCCTACGAGCAGTACTTC | TRBD2 | TRBV5-1 | NA | TRBJ2-7
CASSPRQGYEKLFF | TGTGCCAGCTCACCACGGCAGGGTTACGAAAAACTGTTTTTT | NA | TRBV18 | NA | TRBJ1-4
CASSLEGTGANVLTF | TGTGCCAGCAGTTTAGAAGGGACTGGGGCCAACGTCCTGACTTTC | NA | TRBV27 | few | TRBJ2-6
CASSSAGGPETQYF | TGTGCCAGCAGCTCAGCGGGGGGGCCCGAGACCCAGTACTTC | TRBD2 | TRBV7-9 | NA | TRBJ2-5
CASTLERNEQFF | TGTGCCAGCACCTTGGAGAGGAATGAGCAGTTCTTC | NA | TRBV11-2 | NA | TRBJ2-1
CASSFGGRGGTQYF | TGTGCCAGCAGTTTTGGGGGGCGAGGCGGGACCCAGTACTTC | NA | TRBV27 | NA | TRBJ2-5
CASSPPGQQETQYF | TGTGCCAGCTCACCACCGGGACAACAAGAGACCCAGTACTTC | NA | TRBV18 | NA | TRBJ2-5